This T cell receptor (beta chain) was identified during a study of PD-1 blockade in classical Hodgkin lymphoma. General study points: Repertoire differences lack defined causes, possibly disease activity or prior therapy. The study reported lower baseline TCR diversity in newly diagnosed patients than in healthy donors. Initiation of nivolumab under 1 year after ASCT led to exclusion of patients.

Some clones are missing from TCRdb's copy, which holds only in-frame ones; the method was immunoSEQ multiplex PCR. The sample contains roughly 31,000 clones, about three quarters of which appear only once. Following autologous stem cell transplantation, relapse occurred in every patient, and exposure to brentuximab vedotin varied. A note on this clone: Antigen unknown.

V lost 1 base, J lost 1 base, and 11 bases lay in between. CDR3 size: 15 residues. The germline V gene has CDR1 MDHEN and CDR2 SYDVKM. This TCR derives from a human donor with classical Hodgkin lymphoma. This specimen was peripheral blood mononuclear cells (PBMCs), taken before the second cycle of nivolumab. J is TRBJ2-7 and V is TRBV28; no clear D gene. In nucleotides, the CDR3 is TGTGCCAGCAGTTTATTACCGGTACCTTCCTACGAGCAGTACTTC. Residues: CASSLLPVPSYEQYF.